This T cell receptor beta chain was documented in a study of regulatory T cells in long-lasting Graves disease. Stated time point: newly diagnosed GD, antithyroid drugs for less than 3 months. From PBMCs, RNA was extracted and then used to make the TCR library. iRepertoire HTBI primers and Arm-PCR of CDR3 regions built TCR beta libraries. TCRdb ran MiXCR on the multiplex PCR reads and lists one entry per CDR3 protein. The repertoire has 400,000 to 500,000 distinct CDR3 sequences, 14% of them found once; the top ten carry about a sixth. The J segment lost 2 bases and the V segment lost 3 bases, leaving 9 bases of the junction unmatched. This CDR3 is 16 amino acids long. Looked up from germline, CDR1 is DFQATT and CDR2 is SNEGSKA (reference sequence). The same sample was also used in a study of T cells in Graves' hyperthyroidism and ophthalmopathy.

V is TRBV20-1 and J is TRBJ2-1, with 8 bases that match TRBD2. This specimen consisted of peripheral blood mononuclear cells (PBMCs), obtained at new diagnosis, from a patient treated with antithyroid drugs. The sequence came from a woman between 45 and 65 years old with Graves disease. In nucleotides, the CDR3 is TGCAGTGCTAGTCTTGCGGGAGGAGTAACCTACAATGAGCAGTTCTTC. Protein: CSASLAGGVTYNEQFF.